The 9 T cell receptor beta chains below all came from one sample that was sequenced in a study of technical replicates of blood from a few donors. Method: immunoSEQ multiplex PCR; TCRdb's copy keeps in-frame clones and lacks some. The data show 75,000 to 90,000 clones, roughly 96% seen once. The sequencing sample was made of T cells isolated from PBMCs. These receptors came from a human donor in good health.

The rearrangement joins TRBV7-2 to TRBJ1-2; D may be TRBD1 (6 bases). With 4 bases removed from V and 8 bases from J, the gap between germline ends came to 11 bases. The CDR3 runs to 12 residues. CDR1 and CDR2 (germline): SGHTA, FQGNSA. The CDR3 sequence: CASSSDRTGYTF. DNA for the CDR3: TGTGCCAGCAGCTCCGACAGGACCGGCTACACCTTC.

The V and J genes are TRBV2 and TRBJ2-7; D remains ambiguous. Germline V lookup: CDR1 SNHLY, CDR2 FYNNEI. CDR3 size: 13 residues. Trimming shortened V by 5 bases and J by 2 bases, and 10 bases separated the two germline ends. DNA of the CDR3: TGTGCCAGCAGTATTTACAGACCCTACGAGCAGTACTTC. It specifies CASSIYRPYEQYF.

This clone was found once. The CDR3 loop is CASKGTGVTGELFF. CDR3 nucleotide sequence: TGTGCCAGCAAGGGGACAGGGGTTACCGGGGAGCTGTTTTTT. The rearrangement links TRBV2 to TRBJ2-2; 10 bases match TRBD1. With 7 bases clipped from V and 5 bases from J, the junction kept 4 bases outside the gene matches. The CDR3 is 14 amino acids. Germline lookup yields CDR1 SNHLY and CDR2 FYNNEI. The full variable domain, completed using reference TRBV2 and TRBJ2-2, is EPEVTQTPSHQVTQMGQEVILRCVPISNHLYFYWYRQILGQKVEFLVSFYNNEISEKSEIFDDQFSVERPDGSNFTLKIRSTKLEDSAMYFCASKGTGVTGELFFGEGSRLTVL.

This chain links TRBV27 with TRBJ1-2; 8 bases fit TRBD1. Trimming removed 1 base from V and 14 bases from J; junction bases left unmatched: 6. Germline V gene lookup returns CDR1 MNHEY and CDR2 SMNVEV (reference sequence). This CDR3 spans 12 amino acids. The DNA of the CDR3 is TGTGCCAGCAGTTTATTCCAGGGGGCGCTTACCTTC. Translation gives CASSLFQGALTF.

The chain joins TRBV10-3 to TRBJ2-7, with TRBD2 matching 9 bases. The CDR3 covers 13 residues. Per germline, CDR1 ENHRY and CDR2 SYGVKD. V lost 9 bases to trimming and J lost 2 bases; unmatched junction nucleotides: 5. The CDR3 DNA follows: TGTGCCATTTTAGCGGGAGCGGCCTACGAGCAGTACTTC. Its protein product is CAILAGAAYEQYF.

The chain uses TRBV4-2 and TRBJ2-1; D may be TRBD2 (7 bases). The V gene's germline CDR1 is LGHNA and CDR2 YNFKEQ. The V gene lost 0 bases and the J gene lost 5 bases, with 14 bases spanning the gap. CDR3 length equals 16 residues. CDR3 bases: TGTGCCAGCAGCCAAGATGTAAGGGGGGGGAACAATGAGCAGTTCTTC. Its protein is CASSQDVRGGNNEQFF.

This chain links TRBV29-1 with TRBJ1-1; D is unresolved. Trimming cost V 3 bases and J 11 bases, with 4 bases left between them. The CDR3 is made up of 8 amino acids. Germline lookup yields CDR1 SQVTM and CDR2 ANQGSEA. The CDR3 coding sequence is TGCAGCGTTGATCAGGCTTTCTTT. It encodes CSVDQAFF.

With regard to this clone: The junction and the germline gene differ at one end; a read error may be behind it. The rearrangement uses TRBV4-1 and TRBJ1-2; D might be TRBD1 (6 bases). The germline CDR1 and CDR2 sequences are MGHRA and YSYEKL. The CDR3 covers 13 residues. The DNA for the CDR3 is TGCGCCAGCAGCCATCCCGGACAGCCGTCCCCCTCCTTC. It yields the protein CASSHPGQPSPSF.

This sequence joins TRBV6-6 and TRBJ1-2; D is possibly TRBD1 (5 bases). V lost 1 base and J lost 6, with 9 bases in between. This CDR3 is 13 amino acids long. Germline V gene data show CDR1 as MNHNY and CDR2 as SVGAGI (reference sequence). The CDR3 reads CASSYLWGDGYTF. The CDR3 DNA sequence: TGTGCCAGCAGTTACTTGTGGGGGGATGGCTACACCTTC.